A selection of T cell receptor beta chains follows, all from one sample in a study of shared clonotypes between healthy human individuals. This table comes from immunoSEQ multiplex PCR, and its TCRdb copy is limited to in-frame clones, with some not included. Here the sample spans about 2.4 million clones, more than 80% being singletons. Source material: naive CD4+ T cells sorted from blood. These TCRs come from a man younger than 35 in good health. CDR3s include the opening cysteine and the closing phenylalanine or tryptophan. The order of the fields is D gene, clone size, J gene, V gene, CDR3 DNA, CDR3 protein. The D gene is left open where the match is weak. For some rows the clone size is stated as once, few or many, or as a class when expanded; others skip it.

d_gene: -
abundance: -
j_gene: TRBJ2-3
v_gene: TRBV19
CDR3nt: TGTGCCAGTAGTGTCGGGGGAGGTGGCACAGATACGCAGTATTTT
CDR3aa: CASSVGGGGTDTQYF

d_gene: -
abundance: once
j_gene: TRBJ2-7
v_gene: TRBV4-3
CDR3nt: TGCGCCAGCAGCCTCGGGGGGCGGGATAACGAGCAGTACTTC
CDR3aa: CASSLGGRDNEQYF

d_gene: TRBD1
abundance: -
j_gene: TRBJ2-1
v_gene: TRBV28
CDR3nt: TGTGCCAGCAGTTTTGTTCTGGGACAGGGTATCTACAATGAGCAGTTCTTC
CDR3aa: CASSFVLGQGIYNEQFF

d_gene: -
abundance: -
j_gene: TRBJ1-3
v_gene: TRBV7-9
CDR3nt: TGTGCCAGCAGCTTAGGCCTTTCCTCCATATATTTT
CDR3aa: CASSLGLSSIYF

d_gene: -
abundance: -
j_gene: TRBJ1-3
v_gene: TRBV5-1
CDR3nt: TGCGCCAGCAGCCAACAGGGTACTGGAAACACCATATATTTT
CDR3aa: CASSQQGTGNTIYF

d_gene: TRBD1
abundance: -
j_gene: TRBJ2-1
v_gene: TRBV2
CDR3nt: TGTGCCAGCAGTGGGGGACAGGGGTCCTACAATGAGCAGTTCTTC
CDR3aa: CASSGGQGSYNEQFF

d_gene: TRBD1
abundance: -
j_gene: TRBJ1-2
v_gene: TRBV5-1
CDR3nt: TGCGCCAGCAGCCACCCGGGACAGAGCTATGGCTACACCTTC
CDR3aa: CASSHPGQSYGYTF

d_gene: -
abundance: -
j_gene: TRBJ1-2
v_gene: TRBV12-5
CDR3nt: TGTGCTAGTGGTTTGGTAGGGGGTTTCTACTATGGCTACACCTTC
CDR3aa: CASGLVGGFYYGYTF

d_gene: -
abundance: -
j_gene: TRBJ2-7
v_gene: TRBV5-5
CDR3nt: TGTGCCAGCAGCAGGCCCCCGACAGGTAGGAACTACGAGCAGTACTTC
CDR3aa: CASSRPPTGRNYEQYF

d_gene: TRBD1
abundance: -
j_gene: TRBJ2-7
v_gene: TRBV27
CDR3nt: TGTGCCAGCAGGCGTGGGACAGGGGGCGCCTACGGCTACGAGCAGTACTTC
CDR3aa: CASRRGTGGAYGYEQYF

d_gene: -
abundance: -
j_gene: TRBJ1-4
v_gene: TRBV29-1
CDR3nt: TGCAGCGTTGAAGATCTGGGCAGGGGTACGGAAAAACTGTTTTTT
CDR3aa: CSVEDLGRGTEKLFF

d_gene: TRBD2
abundance: -
j_gene: TRBJ2-7
v_gene: TRBV11-2
CDR3nt: TGTGCCAGCAGCCCGCGACTAGCGGGGAGTACCTACGAGCAGTACTTC
CDR3aa: CASSPRLAGSTYEQYF

d_gene: -
abundance: -
j_gene: TRBJ2-7
v_gene: TRBV28
CDR3nt: TGTGCCAGCAGTTTACAACGGGGGCCTTACGAGCAGTACTTC
CDR3aa: CASSLQRGPYEQYF

d_gene: TRBD1
abundance: -
j_gene: TRBJ1-5
v_gene: TRBV4-1
CDR3nt: TGCGCCAGCAGCCAAGAAGGGACAGCCGAATATAGCAATCAGCCCCAGCATTTT
CDR3aa: CASSQEGTAEYSNQPQHF

d_gene: TRBD2
abundance: -
j_gene: TRBJ2-3
v_gene: TRBV5-4
CDR3nt: TGTGCCAGCAGCCCCTATAGCGGGGCCTTTGGTGAAGATACGCAGTATTTT
CDR3aa: CASSPYSGAFGEDTQYF

d_gene: -
abundance: -
j_gene: TRBJ2-3
v_gene: TRBV7-9
CDR3nt: TGTGCCAGCAGCTTAGCAGACATCGATACGCAGTATTTT
CDR3aa: CASSLADIDTQYF

d_gene: -
abundance: -
j_gene: TRBJ2-7
v_gene: TRBV11-2
CDR3nt: TGTGCCAGCAGCTTTGGACAGACCCTCGGGTACGAGCAGTACTTC
CDR3aa: CASSFGQTLGYEQYF

d_gene: TRBD1
abundance: -
j_gene: TRBJ1-5
v_gene: TRBV19
CDR3nt: TGTGCCACCCTAGGGGGACAGGCTAACAATCAGCCCCAGCATTTT
CDR3aa: CATLGGQANNQPQHF

d_gene: -
abundance: -
j_gene: TRBJ2-7
v_gene: TRBV27
CDR3nt: TGTGCCAGCAGTTCCCTCCTAGTTCGACCGCGAGCCGGGTACGAGCAGTACTTC
CDR3aa: CASSSLLVRPRAGYEQYF

d_gene: TRBD1
abundance: -
j_gene: TRBJ1-2
v_gene: TRBV5-4
CDR3nt: TGTGCCAGCAGCTTCCGGGACAGGGGCGCCTATGGCTACACCTTC
CDR3aa: CASSFRDRGAYGYTF

d_gene: TRBD2
abundance: -
j_gene: TRBJ2-1
v_gene: TRBV4-1
CDR3nt: TGCGCCAGCAGCCAAGATCTAGCGGGAGGGCCGCGGAATGAGCAGTTCTTC
CDR3aa: CASSQDLAGGPRNEQFF

d_gene: TRBD2
abundance: once
j_gene: TRBJ2-1
v_gene: TRBV7-9
CDR3nt: TGTGCCAGCAGCTTAGGACTAGCGGCCTCCTACAATGAGCAGTTCTTC
CDR3aa: CASSLGLAASYNEQFF

d_gene: TRBD1
abundance: -
j_gene: TRBJ2-2
v_gene: TRBV5-1
CDR3nt: TGCGCCAGCAGGTCCTCAGGGGGAAGGAACACCGGGGAGCTGTTTTTT
CDR3aa: CASRSSGGRNTGELFF

d_gene: -
abundance: once
j_gene: TRBJ1-2
v_gene: TRBV20-1
CDR3nt: TGCAGTGCTTCACAGGGCGGCGGCTACACCTTC
CDR3aa: CSASQGGGYTF

d_gene: -
abundance: -
j_gene: TRBJ1-4
v_gene: TRBV6-1
CDR3nt: TGTGCCAGCAGTCCTTGGGACGCAGAAAAACTGTTTTTT
CDR3aa: CASSPWDAEKLFF